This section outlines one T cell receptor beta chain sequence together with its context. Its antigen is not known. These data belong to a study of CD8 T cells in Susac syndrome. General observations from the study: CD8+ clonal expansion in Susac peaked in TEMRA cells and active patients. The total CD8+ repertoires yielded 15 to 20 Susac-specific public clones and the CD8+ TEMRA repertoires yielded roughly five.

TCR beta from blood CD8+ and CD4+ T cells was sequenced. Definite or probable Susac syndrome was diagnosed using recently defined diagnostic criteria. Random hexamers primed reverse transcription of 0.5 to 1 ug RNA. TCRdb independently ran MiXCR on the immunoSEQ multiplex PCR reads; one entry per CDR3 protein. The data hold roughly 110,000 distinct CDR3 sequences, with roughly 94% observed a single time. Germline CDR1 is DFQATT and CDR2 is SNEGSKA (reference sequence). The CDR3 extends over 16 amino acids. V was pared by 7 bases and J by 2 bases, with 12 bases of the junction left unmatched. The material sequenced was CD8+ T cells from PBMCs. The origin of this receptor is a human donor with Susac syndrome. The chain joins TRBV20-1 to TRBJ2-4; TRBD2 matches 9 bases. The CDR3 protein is CSGRASGVWTKNIQYF. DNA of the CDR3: TGCAGTGGGAGGGCTAGCGGGGTGTGGACCAAAAACATTCAGTACTTC.